The source of this TCR beta chain is a study of CD8 T cells in ankylosing spondylitis. Notes on the study in general: There was a TCR beta motif, made of eight highly homologous variants, that appeared characteristic of ankylosing spondylitis blood. Significant enrichment of disease-linked clones was reportedly seen in matched ankylosing spondylitis synovial fluid.

Quantitative 5'-RACE was performed with molecular barcodes, and it yielded the TCR beta libraries. TCRdb re-called the 5' RACE reads through MiXCR, storing one row per CDR3 protein. This sample carries around 480,000 distinct CDR3 sequences, under 20% of them seen once, and the ten largest clones take approximately 0.97%. This clonotype was seen ten or more times. The target antigen is unknown. Germline lookup yields CDR1 SGHRS and CDR2 YFSETQ. The CDR3 spans 15 residues. V lost 4 bases and J lost 0; bases outside the gene matches: 4. The sequenced sample consisted of blood, either unsorted or a sorted T cell fraction (not recorded which). This receptor was identified in a male donor with ankylosing spondylitis. V usage is TRBV5-1 and J usage is TRBJ2-5; TRBD1 agrees at 9 bases. The CDR3 protein is CASSRTGDNQETQYF. The CDR3 DNA is TGCGCCAGCAGCCGGACAGGGGACAACCAAGAGACCCAGTACTTC.